This TCR beta chain is from a study of CD8 T cells in ankylosing spondylitis. TCRdb processed the 5' RACE reads anew with MiXCR; each CDR3 protein has one entry. The sample has around 210,000 distinct CDR3 sequences, 7% to 10% seen once. Study observations and caveats: As reported, disease-linked clones showed significant enrichment in matched ankylosing spondylitis synovial fluid. In ankylosing spondylitis blood, a motif of eight highly homologous TCR beta variants appeared characteristic.

This clonotype was counted ten times or more. The antigen is unknown. This CDR3 comprises 15 residues. Trimming took off 2 bases at V and 7 bases at J, with 17 bases between the two ends. CDR1 and CDR2 from the germline V gene are MNHEY and SMNVEV (reference sequence). The chain couples TRBV27 to TRBJ2-5; D may be TRBD1 or TRBD2 (6 bases each). The clonotype originates from a female donor with ankylosing spondylitis or in good health (not recorded which). Sequencing input: blood, either unsorted or a sorted T cell fraction (not recorded which). The CDR3 reads CASSLRTSRGLTQYF. The CDR3 region has the DNA TGTGCCAGCAGTTTACGGACCAGCCGGGGGCTGACCCAGTACTTC.